These 3 T cell receptor beta chains share one sample of origin, sequenced in a study of blood T cells in healthy people across ages. Then a second PCR, running roughly 7 to 11 cycles, was carried out with a sample-barcoded 5' primer and a J-beta primer mix. Using its own MiXCR run on the 5' RACE reads, TCRdb lists one record per CDR3 protein. The sample consists of roughly 730,000 distinct CDR3 sequences, approximately 53% of them appearing once. The source material was blood. These receptor sequences come from a man aged 40-50 years in good health.

CDR3 residues: CASSGMGGQLDGYTF. The DNA for the CDR3 is TGCGCCAGCAGCGGGATGGGGGGACAGCTGGATGGCTACACCTTC. The V and J genes are TRBV5-1 and TRBJ1-2; 7 bases line up with TRBD1. The ends lost 4 bases at V and 6 bases at J; junction bases unmatched: 12. The CDR3 is made up of 15 amino acids. Germline V CDR1 and CDR2: SGHRS, YFSETQ.

V is TRBV20-1 and J is TRBJ2-4; D is ambiguous. The better agreement between TRBJ2-7 and the DNA end casts doubt on the J call. The CDR3 covers 13 residues. In germline, CDR1 is DFQATT, CDR2 SNEGSKA (reference sequence). DNA of the CDR3: TGCAGTGCGCCAAGCCCCCTTAACAACGAGCAGTACTTC. It is translated as CSAPSPLNNEQYF.

The gene calls are TRBV29-1 and TRBJ2-1; no definite D call. Trimming cost V 5 bases and J 7 bases, with 18 bases left between them. This CDR3 is 14 amino acids long. CDR1 is SQVTM and CDR2 is ANQGSEA in the germline V gene. Here the CDR3 DNA reads TGCAGCGTTTTCGACTCCGCTAGGTATAATGAGCAGTTCTTC. It is translated as CSVFDSARYNEQFF.